The 19 T cell receptor beta chains reported below all come from one sample, sequenced in a study of T cell responses to AZD1222 COVID-19 vaccine. TCRdb's copy holds only in-frame clones and misses some; the assay was immunoSEQ multiplex PCR. The sample has about 94,000 clones, roughly 90% seen once. The sample was peripheral blood, taken 28 days after the second AZD1222 dose. The receptors derive from an adult who received the AZD1222 COVID-19 vaccine.

The chain is built from TRBV6-6 and TRBJ2-2; the D call may be TRBD1 or TRBD2 (5 bases each). Trimming pared 4 bases from V and 4 bases from J, leaving 7 bases between. There are 13 residues in the CDR3. The germline V gene has CDR1 MNHNY and CDR2 SVGAGI (reference sequence). CDR3: CASSWGSTGELFF. The CDR3 DNA reads TGTGCCAGCAGTTGGGGGTCCACCGGGGAGCTGTTTTTT.

This clone has just one count. The gene calls are TRBV7-2 and TRBJ2-7; D not certain. Germline V gives CDR1 SGHTA, CDR2 FQGNSA. With 1 base removed from V and 3 bases from J, the gap between germline ends came to 10 bases. The CDR3 spans 14 residues. DNA for the CDR3: TGTGCCAGCAGCTTAGGCCCCCACGACTACGAGCAGTACTTC. Protein: CASSLGPHDYEQYF. The whole variable domain, remainder taken from reference TRBV7-2 and TRBJ2-7, is GAGVSQSPSNKVTEKGKDVELRCDPISGHTALYWYRQSLGQGLEFLIYFQGNSAPDKSGLPSDRFSAERTGGSVSTLTIQRTQQEDSAVYLCASSLGPHDYEQYFGPGTRLTVT.

This chain uses TRBV28 with TRBJ2-1; D may match TRBD1 or TRBD2 (5 bases each). Per the germline V gene, CDR1 is MDHEN and CDR2 is SYDVKM. V lost 2 bases, J lost 7 bases, and 15 bases lay in between. The CDR3 runs to 15 residues. CDR3 sequence (DNA): TGTGCCAGCAGTTTAGGGCTGGCCTGGGGGAATGAGCAGTTCTTC. This gives the protein CASSLGLAWGNEQFF.

The V and J genes are TRBV28 and TRBJ1-5; possibly TRBD1 for D (5 bases). The CDR3 extends over 12 amino acids. CDR1 and CDR2 (germline): MDHEN, SYDVKM. Trimming stripped 8 bases from V and 3 bases from J, with 8 bases between. Here the CDR3 reads CASGQYNQPQHF. CDR3 bases: TGTGCCAGCGGACAATACAATCAGCCCCAGCATTTT. Variable domain in full (rest from reference TRBV28 and TRBJ1-5): DVKVTQSSRYLVKRTGEKVFLECVQDMDHENMFWYRQDPGLGLRLIYFSYDVKMKEKGDIPEGYSVSREKKERFSLILESASTNQTSMYLCASGQYNQPQHFGDGTRLSIL.

This clone appeared a single time. The V and J genes are TRBV14 and TRBJ1-6, with D possibly being TRBD1 (5 bases). Trimming left V 3 bases short and J 7 bases short, with 13 bases between. Germline V gene sequence: CDR1 SGHDN, CDR2 FVKESK. This CDR3 spans 15 amino acids. CDR3 region: CASSQTGTQNSPLHF. The CDR3 DNA is TGTGCCAGCAGCCAGACGGGGACGCAGAATTCACCCCTCCACTTT. Full variable domain (missing parts from reference TRBV14 and TRBJ1-6): EAGVTQFPSHSVIEKGQTVTLRCDPISGHDNLYWYRRVMGKEIKFLLHFVKESKQDESGMPNNRFLAERTGGTYSTLKVQPAELEDSGVYFCASSQTGTQNSPLHFGNGTRLTVT.

This sequence joins TRBV5-8 and TRBJ2-7; TRBD1 matches 8 bases. The V gene's germline CDR1 is SGHTS and CDR2 YDEGEE. This CDR3 has 14 amino acids. Losses at the gene ends were 0 bases for V and 7 bases for J; bases not matched to a gene: 6. CDR3 nucleotides: TGTGCCAGCAGCTTGGAACAGGGGGTAAGAGAGCAGTACTTC. Amino acid sequence: CASSLEQGVREQYF.

The V and J genes are TRBV5-4 and TRBJ2-1; a weak D match, TRBD2 (6 bases). The germline V gene encodes CDR1 SGHNT and CDR2 YYREEE (reference sequence). This CDR3 region has 15 residues. Trimming stripped 0 bases from V and 4 bases from J, with 11 bases between. CDR3 sequence reads: CASSLGLARYNEQFF. As DNA, the CDR3 is TGTGCCAGCAGCTTGGGGCTAGCGAGATACAATGAGCAGTTCTTC.

This rearrangement joins TRBV10-1 to TRBJ2-3; possibly TRBD1 for D (5 bases). This CDR3 spans 15 amino acids. Trimming cost V 0 bases and J 2 bases, with 9 bases left between them. Germline lookup yields CDR1 WNHNN and CDR2 SYGVQD (reference sequence). CDR3 sequence (DNA): TGCGCCAGCAGTGAGTCTCTTGGGGCCACAGATACGCAGTATTTT. Protein product: CASSESLGATDTQYF.

The chain links TRBV27 to TRBJ2-7; no reliable D call. This CDR3 spans 13 amino acids. The ends were cut back, 6 bases at V and 4 bases at J, with 13 bases in the middle. Germline V lookup: CDR1 MNHEY, CDR2 SMNVEV (reference sequence). The DNA of the CDR3 is TGTGCCAGCAGCCACAGCCTCAGTTACGAGCAGTACTTC. Amino acid sequence: CASSHSLSYEQYF.

The CDR3 DNA is TGTGCCAGCAGCGCGAACACTGAAGCTTTCTTT. The encoded protein is CASSANTEAFF. V and J are TRBV9 and TRBJ1-1; D is unclear. In germline, CDR1 is SGDLS, CDR2 YYNGEE. There are 11 residues in the CDR3. V lost 3 bases, J lost 1 base, and 1 base lay in between. Filled out from reference TRBV9 and TRBJ1-1, the complete variable domain reads DSGVTQTPKHLITATGQRVTLRCSPRSGDLSVYWYQQSLDQGLQFLIQYYNGEERAKGNILERFSAQQFPDLHSELNLSSLELGDSALYFCASSANTEAFFGQGTRLTVV.

This clone showed up just a few times. This chain uses TRBV7-3 with TRBJ2-7; no clear D. CDR1 and CDR2 (germline): SGHTA, FQGTGA. The V end lost 4 bases, the J end lost 5 bases, and 9 bases lay between the germline ends. The CDR3 totals 12 residues. CDR3 nucleotides: TGTGCCAGCAGCTCGGACGCCCACGAGCAGTACTTC. It is translated as CASSSDAHEQYF.

This chain joins TRBV7-8 and TRBJ2-7, with D unclear. Deletions cut 2 bases from V and 1 base from J, with 6 bases between. The CDR3 consists of 13 residues. CDR1 SGHVS and CDR2 FQNEAQ come from the germline V gene. CDR3 in DNA: TGTGCCAGCAGCTTAACCGCATCCTACGAGCAGTACTTC. Translated: CASSLTASYEQYF. The full variable domain, rest sourced from reference TRBV7-8 and TRBJ2-7, is GAGVSQSPRYKVAKRGQDVALRCDPISGHVSLFWYQQALGQGPEFLTYFQNEAQLDKSGLPSDRFFAERPEGSVSTLKIQRTQQEDSAVYLCASSLTASYEQYFGPGTRLTVT.

The chain joins TRBV6-5 to TRBJ1-2; D is uncertain. The CDR3 covers 16 residues. Trimming took 4 bases from V and 4 from J, leaving 19 bases between them. Looked up from germline, CDR1 is MNHEY and CDR2 is SVGAGI. CDR3 in amino acids: CASSSLTGIMGYGYTF. Written as DNA, the CDR3 is TGTGCCAGCAGTTCCCTTACGGGGATAATGGGCTATGGCTACACCTTC.

J is TRBJ1-1 and V is TRBV5-5; 11 bases match TRBD1. This CDR3 spans 17 amino acids. The trim removed 4 bases at V and 10 bases at J, leaving 18 bases unmatched. Germline CDR1 reads SGHKS; CDR2 reads YYEKEE (reference sequence). The CDR3 spells CASSQSDRGRGLMGAFF. The CDR3 coding sequence is TGTGCCAGCAGCCAGTCGGACAGGGGGCGAGGGCTTATGGGAGCTTTCTTT. Full variable domain (rest looked up from reference TRBV5-5 and TRBJ1-1): DAGVTQSPTHLIKTRGQQVTLRCSPISGHKSVSWYQQVLGQGPQFIFQYYEKEERGRGNFPDRFSARQFPNYSSELNVNALLLGDSALYLCASSQSDRGRGLMGAFFGQGTRLTVV.

This rearrangement joins TRBV14 to TRBJ2-1; the D gene is possibly TRBD2 (6 bases). In germline, CDR1 is SGHDN, CDR2 FVKESK. V dropped 0 bases and J dropped 9 bases, with 9 bases sitting between them. The CDR3 sequence is 13 residues long. The CDR3 coding sequence is TGTGCCAGCAGCCAAGAGGAGGGTGGTGAGCAGTTCTTC. Translating gives CASSQEEGGEQFF.

The chain joins TRBV18 to TRBJ1-2; no definite D call. Germline CDR1 is KGHSH and CDR2 is LQKENI. The CDR3 runs to 14 residues. Trimming left V 0 bases short and J 8 bases short, with 13 bases between. The CDR3 region has the DNA TGTGCCAGCTCACCACCGGGCTCCCCAAGGGGCTACACCTTC. As protein: CASSPPGSPRGYTF.

The chain links TRBV6-5 to TRBJ2-1; D gene unclear. This CDR3 has 13 residues. The V end lost 5 bases, the J end lost 3 bases, and 8 bases lay between the germline ends. CDR1 is MNHEY, CDR2 SVGAGI, per germline. The CDR3 region is CASSRPDYNEQFF. CDR3 nucleotide sequence: TGTGCCAGCAGTCGCCCGGACTACAATGAGCAGTTCTTC.

This clone was detected only once. V usage is TRBV6-5 and J usage is TRBJ2-3; no clear D. The CDR3 spans 16 residues. The ends were cut back, 4 bases at V and 4 bases at J, with 18 bases in the middle. Germline assignment: CDR1 MNHEY and CDR2 SVGAGI. CDR3 region: CASSSPNDKRSDTQYF. The CDR3, as DNA: TGTGCCAGCAGTTCCCCTAACGATAAGAGGTCAGATACGCAGTATTTT.

The chain combines TRBV7-3 with TRBJ1-2, with 8 bases identical to TRBD1. CDR3 length equals 17 residues. J was trimmed by 0 bases and V by 1 base; bases with no gene match: 7. The V gene's germline CDR1 is SGHTA and CDR2 FQGTGA. The DNA of the CDR3 is TGTGCCAGCAGCTTAAAGGACAGGGAGCCTACTAACTATGGCTACACCTTC. Residues: CASSLKDREPTNYGYTF. Full variable domain (missing parts from reference TRBV7-3 and TRBJ1-2): GAGVSQTPSNKVTEKGKYVELRCDPISGHTALYWYRQSLGQGPEFLIYFQGTGAADDSGLPNDRFFAVRPEGSVSTLKIQRTERGDSAVYLCASSLKDREPTNYGYTFGSGTRLTVV.